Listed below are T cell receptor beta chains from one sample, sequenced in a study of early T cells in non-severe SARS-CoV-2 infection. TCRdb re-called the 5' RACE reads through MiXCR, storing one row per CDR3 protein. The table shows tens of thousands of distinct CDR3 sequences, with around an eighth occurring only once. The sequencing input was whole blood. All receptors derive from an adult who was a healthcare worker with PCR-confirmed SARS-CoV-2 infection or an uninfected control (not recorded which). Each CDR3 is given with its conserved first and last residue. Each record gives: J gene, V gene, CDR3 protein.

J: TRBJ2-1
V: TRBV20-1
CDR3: CSATTGLAGDNEQFF

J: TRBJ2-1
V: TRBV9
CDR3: CASSVAPSGSSYNEQFF

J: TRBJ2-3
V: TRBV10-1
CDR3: CASSARGPYTDTQYF

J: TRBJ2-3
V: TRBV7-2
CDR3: CASSFGNTDTQYF

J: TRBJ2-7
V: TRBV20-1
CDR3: CSARDQGSGIYEQYF

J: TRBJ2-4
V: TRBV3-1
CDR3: CASSQEGVSDIQYF

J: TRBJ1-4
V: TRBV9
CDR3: CASSMGGNEKLFF

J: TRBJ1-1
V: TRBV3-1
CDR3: CASSQQGTGSEAFF

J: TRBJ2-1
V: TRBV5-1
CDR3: CASSQTTLAGGQNEQFF

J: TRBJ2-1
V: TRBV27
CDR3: CASSRGTSGPTYNEQFF

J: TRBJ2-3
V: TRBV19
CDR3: CASSSQGRADTQYF

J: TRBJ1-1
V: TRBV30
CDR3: CAWSKGTEAFF

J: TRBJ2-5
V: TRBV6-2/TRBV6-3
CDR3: CASSYSKTSGPQETQYF

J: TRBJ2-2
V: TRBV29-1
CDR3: CSVEAHRNTGELFF

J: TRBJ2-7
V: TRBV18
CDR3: CASSPGQGAEEQYF

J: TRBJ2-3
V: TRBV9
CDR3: CASSAREGSLRGTQYF

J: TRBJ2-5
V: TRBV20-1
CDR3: CSARVPRTAQETQYF

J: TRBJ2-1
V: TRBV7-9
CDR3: CASSLGLAGDYNEQFF

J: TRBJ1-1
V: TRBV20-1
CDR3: CSAPDTVNTEAFF

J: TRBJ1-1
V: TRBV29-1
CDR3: CSVVLTNTEAFF

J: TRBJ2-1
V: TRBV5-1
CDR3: CASSLGDNEQFF

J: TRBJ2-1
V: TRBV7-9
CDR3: CASSPHVGTGGFDEQFF

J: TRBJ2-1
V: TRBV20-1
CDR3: CSAPLGSVLYNEQFF

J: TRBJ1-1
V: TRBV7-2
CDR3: CASSLAGTGATEAFF

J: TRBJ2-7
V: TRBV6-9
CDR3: CASYDRDRASYEQYF

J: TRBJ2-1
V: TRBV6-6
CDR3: CASSSPVGRGNEQFF

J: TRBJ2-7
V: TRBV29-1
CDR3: CSVESGLAGGPYEQYF

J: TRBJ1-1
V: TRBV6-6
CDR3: CASRHGQADTEAFF

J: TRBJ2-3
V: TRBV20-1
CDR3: CSARAGGGTDTQYF

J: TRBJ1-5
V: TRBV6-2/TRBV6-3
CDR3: CASSRDSGASNQPQHF

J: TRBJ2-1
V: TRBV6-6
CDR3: CASSGRTSGRGNEQFF

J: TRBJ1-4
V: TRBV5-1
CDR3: CASKVRDNEKLFF

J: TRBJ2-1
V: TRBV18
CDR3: CASSPRTYNEQFF

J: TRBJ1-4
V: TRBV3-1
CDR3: CASSQTRNEKLFF

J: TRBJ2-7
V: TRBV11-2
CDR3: CASSLAPQGSYEQYF

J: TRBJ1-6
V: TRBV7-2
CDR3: CASSQDVGYNSPLHF

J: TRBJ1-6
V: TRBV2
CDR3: CASKTQGNSPLHF

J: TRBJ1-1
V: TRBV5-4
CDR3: CASSLDLTGNTEAFF

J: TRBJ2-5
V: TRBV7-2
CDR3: CASSLEWGLLETQYF

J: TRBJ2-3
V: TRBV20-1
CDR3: CSAPGLAGGYSTDTQYF

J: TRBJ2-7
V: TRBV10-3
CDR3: CAISVGTDSYEQYF

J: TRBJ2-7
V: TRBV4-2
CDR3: CASSQAPVAGGTAEQYF

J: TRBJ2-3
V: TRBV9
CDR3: CASSVVSGATDTQYF

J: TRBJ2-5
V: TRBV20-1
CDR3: CSARRQTQETQYF

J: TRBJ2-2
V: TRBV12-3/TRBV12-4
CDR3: CASPRDLGGELFF

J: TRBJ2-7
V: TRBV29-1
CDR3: CSVEDLEQYF

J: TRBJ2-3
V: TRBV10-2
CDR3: CASLGGGTDTQYF

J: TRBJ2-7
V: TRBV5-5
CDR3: CASSLGPAATYEQYF

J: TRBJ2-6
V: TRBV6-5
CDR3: CASRFGGANVLTF

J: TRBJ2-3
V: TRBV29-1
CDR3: CSVDPQGADTQYF

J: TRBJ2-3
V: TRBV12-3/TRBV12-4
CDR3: CASKGGGADTQYF

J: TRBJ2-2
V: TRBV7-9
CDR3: CASSPGGSGELFF

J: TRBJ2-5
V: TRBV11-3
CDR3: CASSLMSQETQYF

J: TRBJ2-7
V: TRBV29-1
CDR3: CSVDLSGSHEQYF

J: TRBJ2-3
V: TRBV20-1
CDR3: CSAGRRLAGTDTQYF

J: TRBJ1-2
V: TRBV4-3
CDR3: CASSQGEGYGYTF

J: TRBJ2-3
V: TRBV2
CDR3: CASPNDREGDTQYF

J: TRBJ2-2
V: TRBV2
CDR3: CASSLGIGELFF